The clone carrying this T cell receptor beta chain has just one count. This sample stems from a study of shared clonotypes between healthy human individuals. Assay used: immunoSEQ multiplex PCR; TCRdb lists only in-frame clones, some missing. The top ten clones hold 0.3% to 0.45% of a sample with fewer than 1.6 million clones, about 98.5% of them seen once. V lost 0 bases, J lost 1 base, and 3 bases stayed unmatched. The CDR3 has 17 residues. The germline gives CDR1 LGHNA, CDR2 YNFKEQ. This chain links TRBV4-2 with TRBJ2-7, with 13 bases lining up with TRBD2. This sequence originates from a man aged 25 to 40 in good health. The sequenced sample was naive CD4+ T cells sorted from blood. Regarding subset: CD45RA+ positively selected. The CDR3 nucleotides read TGTGCCAGCAGCCAAGAGCGGACTAGCGGGGGTTCCTACGAGCAGTACTTC. Protein: CASSQERTSGGSYEQYF.